What follows are 18 T cell receptor beta chains derived from one specimen sequenced in a study of CD8+CD57+ T cells in acquired aplastic anemia. Researchers used genomic DNA as the template to profile TCR beta VDJ and CDR3. One entry per CDR3 protein results from TCRdb running MiXCR on the reads. The sample yields about 170,000 distinct CDR3 sequences, about 45% seen once. Individuals selected for sequencing had exhibited CD8+CD57+ cell expansion on flow cytometry. What was sequenced was sorted CD4+, CD8+, or CD8+CD57+ T cells (not recorded which) from PBMCs. The receptors here all came from a human donor with aplastic anemia.

This clonotype was seen once. V gene TRBV25-1 combines with J gene TRBJ2-1; D remains ambiguous. CDR1 and CDR2 (germline): MGHDK, SYGVNS. Trimming pared 2 bases from V and 0 bases from J, leaving 11 bases between. There are 16 residues in the CDR3. CDR3 loop: CASSEAWASSYNEQFF. DNA for the CDR3: TGTGCCAGCAGTGAAGCCTGGGCGAGCTCCTACAATGAGCAGTTCTTC. The full variable domain, in which reference TRBV25-1 and TRBJ2-1 provide the parts outside the CDR3, is EADIYQTPRYLVIGTGKKITLECSQTMGHDKMYWYQQDPGMELHLIHYSYGVNSTEKGDLSSESTVSRIRTEHFPLTLESARPSHTSQYLCASSEAWASSYNEQFFGPGTRLTVL.

The chain employs TRBV7-9 and TRBJ1-1; D is undetermined. Germline V CDR1 and CDR2: SEHNR, FQNEAQ (reference sequence). The V gene lost 6 bases and the J gene lost 1 base, with 15 bases spanning the gap. This CDR3 spans 15 amino acids. The CDR3: CASSGRRSGNTEAFF. The CDR3 region has the DNA TGTGCCAGCAGTGGACGGAGGTCGGGGAACACTGAAGCTTTCTTT.

This CDR3 reads CASGGFTDTQYF. The CDR3 DNA reads TGTGCCAGTGGAGGGTTCACAGATACGCAGTATTTT. This rearrangement joins TRBV13 to TRBJ2-3; the D gene is possibly TRBD2 (6 bases). The CDR3 is 12 amino acids. Trimming left V 9 bases short and J 2 bases short, with 9 bases between. CDR1 PRHDT and CDR2 FYEKMQ come from the germline V gene (reference sequence). The complete variable domain, with remaining parts taken from reference TRBV13 and TRBJ2-3, reads AAGVIQSPRHLIKEKRETATLKCYPIPRHDTVYWYQQGPGQDPQFLISFYEKMQSDKGSIPDRFSAQQFSDYHSELNMSSLELGDSALYFCASGGFTDTQYFGPGTRLTVL.

Only a few counts were recorded for this clonotype. This sequence joins TRBV29-1 and TRBJ2-7, with D unresolved. The V and J ends lost 3 bases and 0 bases respectively, with 6 bases between them. Germline CDR1 SQVTM, CDR2 ANQGSEA. There are 12 residues in the CDR3. In DNA, the CDR3 is TGCAGCGTTGAGGTCAGCTCCTACGAGCAGTACTTC. Translation: CSVEVSSYEQYF.

This clonotype was recorded at least ten times. The gene calls are TRBV2 and TRBJ1-6; TRBD1 matches 7 bases. The V gene end was trimmed by 5 bases and the J gene end by 9 bases; junction bases not matched to a gene: 7. The CDR3 runs 14 residues. From germline, CDR1 is SNHLY and CDR2 FYNNEI. CDR3: CASSTQQGSSPLHF. CDR3 bases: TGTGCCAGCAGTACTCAACAGGGGTCTTCACCCCTCCACTTT.

The chain carries TRBV24-1 and TRBJ2-5; TRBD2 is a possible D gene (7 bases). This CDR3 spans 13 amino acids. Germline CDR1 and CDR2: KGHDR and SFDVKD. Deletions cut 10 bases from V and 5 bases from J, with 16 bases between. CDR3: CATGTGGAETQYF. The CDR3 DNA follows: TGTGCCACTGGTACGGGGGGCGCGGAGACCCAGTACTTC.

The sample holds many counts of this clonotype. This chain links TRBV19 with TRBJ1-3; D uncertain. Germline V gives CDR1 LNHDA, CDR2 SQIVND (reference sequence). V shed 3 bases and J shed 4 bases, with 10 bases lying between them. The CDR3 runs 14 residues. The CDR3 loop is CASSIDRRGNTIYF. The CDR3 DNA reads as TGTGCCAGTAGTATCGATCGGAGGGGAAACACCATATATTTT.

This clonotype was counted ten times or more. The chain is built from TRBV15 and TRBJ1-1, with unresolved D. The CDR3 runs to 13 residues. V shed 0 bases and J shed 6 bases, with 8 bases lying between them. Germline CDR1 and CDR2: LNHNV and YYDKDF (reference sequence). Here the CDR3 DNA reads TGTGCCACCAGCAGAGATCTTGAAGCTGAAGCTTTCTTT. As protein: CATSRDLEAEAFF.

J is TRBJ2-7 and V is TRBV29-1; D uncertain. V was clipped by 7 bases and J by 1 base, with 2 bases between them. Germline CDR1 reads SQVTM; CDR2 reads ANQGSEA. The CDR3 totals 9 residues. The CDR3 loop is CSESYEQYF. DNA of the CDR3: TGCAGCGAGTCCTACGAGCAGTACTTC.

This clonotype was recorded a few times. The V gene is TRBV20-1, the J gene TRBJ2-7, with a weak D call TRBD1 (6 bases). The length of the CDR3 is 12 residues. Germline V lookup: CDR1 DFQATT, CDR2 SNEGSKA (reference sequence). V was pared by 7 bases and J by 7 bases, with 17 bases between. The CDR3 sequence: CSGGLGAREQYF. CDR3 bases: TGCAGTGGCGGTTTGGGGGCGCGGGAGCAGTACTTC.

The chain uses TRBV15 and TRBJ1-1; 7 bases are a match to TRBD1. After removal of 5 bases from V and 5 bases from J, the junction contained 8 bases not matched to a gene. Germline V lookup: CDR1 LNHNV, CDR2 YYDKDF (reference sequence). The CDR3 has 14 amino acids. The CDR3 DNA sequence: TGTGCCACCAGCCAACGACAGGGAGGGACTGAAGCTTTCTTT. It specifies CATSQRQGGTEAFF. The full variable domain, in which reference TRBV15 and TRBJ1-1 provide the parts outside the CDR3, is DAMVIQNPRYQVTQFGKPVTLSCSQTLNHNVMYWYQQKSSQAPKLLFHYYDKDFNNEADTPDNFQSRRPNTSFCFLDIRSPGLGDTAMYLCATSQRQGGTEAFFGQGTRLTVV.

The chain couples TRBV15 to TRBJ2-4, with D tentatively TRBD1 or TRBD2 (5 bases each). V was clipped by 1 base and J by 0 bases, with 13 bases between them. Germline CDR1 and CDR2: LNHNV and YYDKDF (reference sequence). CDR3 length: 17 residues. CDR3 nucleotides: TGTGCCACCAGCAGAGCGTTGGGGGTTCTAGCCAAAAACATTCAGTACTTC. Translated: CATSRALGVLAKNIQYF. The complete variable domain, with remaining parts taken from reference TRBV15 and TRBJ2-4, reads DAMVIQNPRYQVTQFGKPVTLSCSQTLNHNVMYWYQQKSSQAPKLLFHYYDKDFNNEADTPDNFQSRRPNTSFCFLDIRSPGLGDTAMYLCATSRALGVLAKNIQYFGAGTRLSVL.

The chain links TRBV20-1 to TRBJ2-2, with 9 bases aligning to TRBD1. This CDR3 has 13 amino acids. Germline V gene sequence: CDR1 DFQATT, CDR2 SNEGSKA (reference sequence). V was clipped by 6 bases and J by 6 bases; unmatched bases: 5. CDR3 residues: CSAVGTGSGELFF. The CDR3 region has the DNA TGCAGTGCCGTCGGGACAGGGTCCGGGGAGCTGTTTTTT.

The chain has TRBV19 and TRBJ2-7; the D gene is possibly TRBD1 (6 bases). Germline lookup yields CDR1 LNHDA and CDR2 SQIVND (reference sequence). V was pared by 9 bases and J by 3 bases, with 18 bases between. The CDR3 extends over 14 amino acids. Here the CDR3 reads CASSEGTPNYEQYF. The CDR3 DNA reads TGTGCCAGCAGCGAGGGGACACCTAACTACGAGCAGTACTTC.

The rearrangement links TRBV4-2 to TRBJ2-1, with 9 bases aligning to TRBD1. V shed 2 bases, J shed 9 bases, and the junction held 11 bases outside the gene matches. Germline values: CDR1 LGHNA, CDR2 YNFKEQ. The CDR3 loop spans 16 amino acids. This CDR3 is CASSQTQGARATEQFF. Here the CDR3 DNA reads TGTGCCAGCAGCCAAACACAGGGGGCGCGGGCGACTGAGCAGTTCTTC.

The chain is built from TRBV11-1 and TRBJ2-3, with 7 nucleotides matching TRBD1. Per the germline V gene, CDR1 is SGHAT and CDR2 is FQDESV (reference sequence). CDR3 length equals 16 residues. The V and J ends lost 8 bases and 0 bases, in that order; junction bases with no gene match: 11. The CDR3 nucleotides are TGTGCCAGCCTGAACCGGGACAGCCATAGCACAGATACGCAGTATTTT. Translating it yields CASLNRDSHSTDTQYF.

Of note for this clonotype: This may be a read error: a much more frequent sequence differs by one nucleotide. CDR3 sequence: CASSEGSGNTIDF. CDR3 DNA: TGCGCCAGCAGCGAGGGGTCTGGAAACACCATAGATTTT. The genes are TRBV5-1 and TRBJ1-3; possibly TRBD1 for D (5 bases). The CDR3 covers 13 residues. Germline V lookup: CDR1 SGHRS, CDR2 YFSETQ.

This rearrangement joins TRBV9 to TRBJ1-1, with D possibly being TRBD1 (5 bases). The CDR3 extends over 14 amino acids. CDR1 and CDR2 (germline): SGDLS, YYNGEE. The ends were cut back, 4 bases at V and 0 bases at J, with 10 bases in the middle. For the CDR3, the DNA is TGTGCCAGCAGCCCCAGGGCTATGAACACTGAAGCTTTCTTT. Encoded protein: CASSPRAMNTEAFF.